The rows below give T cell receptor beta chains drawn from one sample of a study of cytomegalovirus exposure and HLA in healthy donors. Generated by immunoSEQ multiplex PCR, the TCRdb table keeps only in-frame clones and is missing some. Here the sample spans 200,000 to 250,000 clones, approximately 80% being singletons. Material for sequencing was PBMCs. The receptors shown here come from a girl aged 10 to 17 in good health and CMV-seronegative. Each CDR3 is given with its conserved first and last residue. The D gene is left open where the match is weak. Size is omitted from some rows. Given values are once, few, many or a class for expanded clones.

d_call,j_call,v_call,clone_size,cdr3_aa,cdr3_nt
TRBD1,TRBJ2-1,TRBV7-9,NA,CASSLGTTGNEQFF,TGTGCCAGCAGCTTGGGCACGACAGGGAATGAGCAGTTCTTC
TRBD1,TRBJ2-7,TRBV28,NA,CASSPTQGSYEQYF,TGTGCCAGCAGCCCTACACAGGGGTCCTACGAGCAGTACTTC
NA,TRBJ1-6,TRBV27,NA,CASSFGSPPYNSPLHF,TGTGCCAGCAGTTTCGGGTCTCCACCATATAATTCACCCCTCCACTTT
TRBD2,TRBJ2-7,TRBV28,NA,CATSRDLLSGGQYF,TGTGCCACCTCCCGGGACCTTTTAAGCGGGGGGCAGTACTTC
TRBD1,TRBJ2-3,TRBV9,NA,CASSATGVGTDTQYF,TGTGCCAGCAGCGCGACAGGGGTGGGTACAGATACGCAGTATTTT
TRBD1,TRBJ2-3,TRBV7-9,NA,CASSAPFGQESTDTQYF,TGTGCCAGCAGCGCTCCCTTCGGACAGGAGAGCACAGATACGCAGTATTTT
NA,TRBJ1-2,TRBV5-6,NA,CASSEGRRSYGYTF,TGTGCCAGCAGCGAAGGACGGAGGTCATATGGCTACACCTTC
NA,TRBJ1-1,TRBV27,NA,CASSLDRQESEAFF,TGTGCCAGCAGTTTAGACCGACAGGAATCTGAAGCTTTCTTT
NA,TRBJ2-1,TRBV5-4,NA,CASSSSLGGPVGEQFF,TGTGCCAGCAGCTCGTCGTTGGGGGGGCCAGTCGGTGAGCAGTTCTTC
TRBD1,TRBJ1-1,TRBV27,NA,CASSIGKGATILEAFF,TGTGCCAGCAGTATAGGGAAGGGGGCCACCATACTTGAAGCTTTCTTT
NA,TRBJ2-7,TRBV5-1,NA,CASSPGISTEQYF,TGCGCCAGCAGCCCGGGTATATCTACGGAGCAGTACTTC
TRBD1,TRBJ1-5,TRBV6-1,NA,CASRRTGDQPQHF,TGTGCCAGCAGGCGGACAGGGGATCAGCCCCAGCATTTT
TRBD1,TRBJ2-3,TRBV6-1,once,CASSERDRGRDTQYF,TGTGCCAGCAGTGAAAGGGACAGGGGGCGAGATACGCAGTATTTT
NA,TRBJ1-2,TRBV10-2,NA,CASSIGEIPGYTF,TGCGCCAGCAGTATTGGGGAGATTCCTGGCTACACCTTC
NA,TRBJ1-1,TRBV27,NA,CASSFLSENTEAFF,TGTGCCAGCAGTTTCTTGTCAGAGAACACTGAAGCTTTCTTT
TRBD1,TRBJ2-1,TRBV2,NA,CASSPITGGVEQFF,TGTGCCAGCAGTCCAATTACAGGGGGCGTTGAGCAGTTCTTC
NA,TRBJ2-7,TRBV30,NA,CAWSPPRLVLSYEQYF,TGTGCCTGGAGCCCCCCCAGATTGGTCCTCTCCTACGAGCAGTACTTC
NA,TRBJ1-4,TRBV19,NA,CASRRLTGGYEKLFF,TGTGCCAGTAGGCGATTGACAGGCGGCTATGAAAAACTGTTTTTT
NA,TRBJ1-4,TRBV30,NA,CAWSRQLNEKLFF,TGTGCCTGGAGTAGACAGCTTAATGAAAAACTGTTTTTT
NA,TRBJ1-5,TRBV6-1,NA,CASSETAGKGQPQHF,TGTGCCAGCAGTGAAACGGCAGGGAAGGGCCAGCCCCAGCATTTT
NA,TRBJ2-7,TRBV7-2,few,CASSLESTYEQYF,TGTGCCAGCAGCTTAGAGAGTACCTACGAGCAGTACTTC
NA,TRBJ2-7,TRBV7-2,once,CASSFGQGYEQYF,TGTGCCAGCAGCTTCGGGCAGGGCTACGAGCAGTACTTC
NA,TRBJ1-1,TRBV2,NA,CASSEARGWAEAFF,TGTGCCAGCAGTGAAGCAAGGGGGTGGGCTGAAGCTTTCTTT
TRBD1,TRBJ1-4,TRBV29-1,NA,CSSPKRQGDKVGEKLFF,TGCAGCTCCCCTAAAAGACAGGGGGATAAGGTAGGTGAAAAACTGTTTTTT
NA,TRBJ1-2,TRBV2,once,CASRPDANYGYTF,TGTGCCAGCAGGCCAGATGCTAACTATGGCTACACCTTC
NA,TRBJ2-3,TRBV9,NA,CASSRTTIVPLRTDTQYF,TGTGCCAGCAGCCGGACTACAATCGTGCCCCTTAGAACAGATACGCAGTATTTT
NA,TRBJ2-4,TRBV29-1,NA,CSAQGVAKNIQYF,TGCAGCGCACAAGGGGTAGCCAAAAACATTCAGTACTTC
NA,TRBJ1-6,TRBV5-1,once,CASSLGPGQSSAALHF,TGCGCCAGCAGCTTGGGCCCGGGACAATCTTCTGCGGCCCTCCACTTT